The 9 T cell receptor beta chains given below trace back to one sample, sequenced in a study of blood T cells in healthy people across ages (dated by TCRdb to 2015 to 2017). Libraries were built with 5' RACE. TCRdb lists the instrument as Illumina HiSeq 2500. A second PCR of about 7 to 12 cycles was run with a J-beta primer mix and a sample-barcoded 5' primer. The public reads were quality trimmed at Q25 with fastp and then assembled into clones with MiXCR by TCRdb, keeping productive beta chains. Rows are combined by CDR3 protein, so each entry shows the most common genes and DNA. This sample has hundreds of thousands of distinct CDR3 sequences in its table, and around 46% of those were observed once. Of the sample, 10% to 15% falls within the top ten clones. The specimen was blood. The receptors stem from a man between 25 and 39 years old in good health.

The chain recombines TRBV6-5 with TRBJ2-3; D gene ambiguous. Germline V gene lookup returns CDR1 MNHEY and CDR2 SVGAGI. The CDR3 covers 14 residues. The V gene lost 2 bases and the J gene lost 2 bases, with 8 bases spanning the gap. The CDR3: CASSYRPITDTQYF. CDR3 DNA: TGTGCCAGCAGTTACCGGCCGATCACAGATACGCAGTATTTT.

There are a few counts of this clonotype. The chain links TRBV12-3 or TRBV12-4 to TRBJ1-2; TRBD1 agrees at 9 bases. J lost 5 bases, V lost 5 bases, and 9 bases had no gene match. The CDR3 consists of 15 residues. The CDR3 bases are TGTGCCAGCAGTCCAGGGGGACAGGGAATTTATGGCTACACCTTC. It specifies CASSPGGQGIYGYTF.

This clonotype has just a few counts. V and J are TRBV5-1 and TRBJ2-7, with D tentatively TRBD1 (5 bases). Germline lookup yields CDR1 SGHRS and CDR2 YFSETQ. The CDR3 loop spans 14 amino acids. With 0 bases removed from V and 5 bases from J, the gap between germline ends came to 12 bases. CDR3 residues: CASSLEVGLNEQYF. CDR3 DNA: TGCGCCAGCAGCTTGGAAGTGGGGCTGAACGAGCAGTACTTC.

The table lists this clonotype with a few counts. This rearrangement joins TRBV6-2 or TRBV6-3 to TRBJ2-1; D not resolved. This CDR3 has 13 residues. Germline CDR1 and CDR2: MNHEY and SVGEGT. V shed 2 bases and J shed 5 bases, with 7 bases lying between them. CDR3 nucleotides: TGTGCCAGCAGTTACACATATAACAATGAGCAGTTCTTC. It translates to CASSYTYNNEQFF.

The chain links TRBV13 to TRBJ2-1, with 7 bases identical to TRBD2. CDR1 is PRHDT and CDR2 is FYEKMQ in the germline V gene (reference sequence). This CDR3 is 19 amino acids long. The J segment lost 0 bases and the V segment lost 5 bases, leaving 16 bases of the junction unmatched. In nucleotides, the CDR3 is TGTGCCAGCAGCCCCCGGGGGAGCGGGACTTTTACCTCCTACAATGAGCAGTTCTTC. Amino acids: CASSPRGSGTFTSYNEQFF.

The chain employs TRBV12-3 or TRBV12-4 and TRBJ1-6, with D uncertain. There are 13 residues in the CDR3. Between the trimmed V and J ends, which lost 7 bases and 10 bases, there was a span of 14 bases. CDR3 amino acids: CASTLTDRSPLHF. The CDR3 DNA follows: TGTGCCAGCACCTTAACCGACCGATCACCCCTCCACTTT.

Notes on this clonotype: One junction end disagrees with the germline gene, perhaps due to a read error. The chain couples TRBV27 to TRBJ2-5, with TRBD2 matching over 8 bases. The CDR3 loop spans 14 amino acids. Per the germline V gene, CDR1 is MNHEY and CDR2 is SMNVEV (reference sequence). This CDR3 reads CAGSSWGLEETQYF. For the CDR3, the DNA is TGTGCCGGCAGTTCCTGGGGACTAGAAGAGACCCAGTACTTC.

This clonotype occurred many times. The CDR3 DNA reads as TGTGCCAGCAGCTACACTCAAGGGGGGGGAGCCTATGGCTACACCTTC. Its translation is CASSYTQGGGAYGYTF. The V and J genes are TRBV27 and TRBJ1-2, with D maybe TRBD1 (6 bases). CDR3 length: 16 amino acids. Germline lookup yields CDR1 MNHEY and CDR2 SMNVEV (reference sequence). V gave up 6 bases and J gave up 4 bases, with 21 bases separating them.

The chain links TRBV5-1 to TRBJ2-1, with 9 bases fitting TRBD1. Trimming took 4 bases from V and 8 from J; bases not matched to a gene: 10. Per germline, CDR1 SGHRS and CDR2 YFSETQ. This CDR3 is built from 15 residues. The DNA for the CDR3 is TGCGCCAGCAGCCAAGGACAGGGGACCCTGGATGAGCAGTTCTTC. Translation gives CASSQGQGTLDEQFF. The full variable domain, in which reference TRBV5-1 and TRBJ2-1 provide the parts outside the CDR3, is KAGVTQTPRYLIKTRGQQVTLSCSPISGHRSVSWYQQTPGQGLQFLFEYFSETQRNKGNFPGRFSGRQFSNSRSEMNVSTLELGDSALYLCASSQGQGTLDEQFFGPGTRLTVL.